The 19 T cell receptor beta chains given below trace back to one sample, sequenced in a study of Ad26.COV2.S vaccination and SARS-CoV-2 variants. Only in-frame clones appear in the TCRdb table, and some are missing; sequencing was by immunoSEQ multiplex PCR. The sample gives about 430,000 clones, around 90% of which show up once; about 12% is in the top ten. As for treatment: 15 to 20 received Ad26.COV2.S at low or high dose, single or two shots; about 5 received placebo; per-sample allocation not given. Day 63 following the first vaccine or placebo injection was when the samples were taken. The source material was peripheral blood, sampled in a trial of Ad26.COV2.S vaccine versus placebo. The receptors here all came from a person between 18 and 65 years old who received the Ad26.COV2.S COVID-19 vaccine or a placebo.

The chain recombines TRBV4-1 with TRBJ2-1; 9 positions match TRBD2. Germline CDR1 reads MGHRA; CDR2 reads YSYEKL. V lost 0 bases and J lost 4; bases outside the gene matches: 7. The CDR3 totals 17 residues. As DNA, the CDR3 is TGCGCCAGCAGCCAAGAGCAGCGTCTAGCGGGATACAATGAGCAGTTCTTC. This encodes CASSQEQRLAGYNEQFF.

The J gene is TRBJ1-2, the V gene TRBV9; 8 bases are shared with TRBD1. The V segment lost 2 bases and the J segment 4 bases; nucleotides outside the gene matches: 7. From germline, CDR1 is SGDLS and CDR2 YYNGEE. This CDR3 has 15 residues. DNA of the CDR3: TGTGCCAGCAGCGTCGGACAGGGCCGACTCTATGGCTACACCTTC. Translated, it gives CASSVGQGRLYGYTF. Based on the CDR3 plus reference TRBV9 and TRBJ1-2, the full variable domain is DSGVTQTPKHLITATGQRVTLRCSPRSGDLSVYWYQQSLDQGLQFLIQYYNGEERAKGNILERFSAQQFPDLHSELNLSSLELGDSALYFCASSVGQGRLYGYTFGSGTRLTVV.

V is TRBV12-3 or TRBV12-4 and J is TRBJ2-2, with 8 bases that match TRBD2. The CDR3 extends over 12 amino acids. The trim removed 8 bases at V and 7 bases at J, leaving 3 bases unmatched. CDR3 residues: CASRRGGGELFF. The CDR3 DNA is TGTGCCAGCCGACGGGGGGGCGGGGAGCTGTTTTTT.

This clone was seen a few times. The chain couples TRBV4-3 to TRBJ2-1; D gene uncertain. The CDR3 consists of 12 residues. Deletions cut 1 base from V and 9 bases from J, with 7 bases between. Germline-derived CDR1 and CDR2 are LGHNA and YSLEER. The DNA of the CDR3 is TGCGCCAGCAGCCAAGTTCTAGGTGAGCAGTTCTTC. It specifies CASSQVLGEQFF.

The chain has TRBV12-5 and TRBJ2-1; maybe TRBD2 (6 bases). This CDR3 spans 13 amino acids. V was cut by 5 bases and J by 6 bases, with 11 bases left in between. Germline V gives CDR1 LGHNT, CDR2 FRNRAP. The CDR3 sequence: CASGPRLGNEQFF. Here the CDR3 DNA reads TGTGCTAGTGGTCCTCGACTAGGCAATGAGCAGTTCTTC.

This clone was recorded once. The rearrangement joins TRBV4-3 to TRBJ2-2; no definite D call. Looked up from germline, CDR1 is LGHNA and CDR2 is YSLEER. Trimming shortened V by 0 bases and J by 1 base, and 6 bases separated the two germline ends. The CDR3 sequence is 15 residues long. The CDR3 region is CASSQEYENTGELFF. The DNA for the CDR3 is TGCGCCAGCAGCCAAGAGTACGAGAACACCGGGGAGCTGTTTTTT.

This chain uses TRBV7-9 with TRBJ2-7; D not certain. This CDR3 is built from 14 residues. V was trimmed by 3 bases and J by 2 bases, leaving 11 bases between them. CDR1 is SEHNR, CDR2 FQNEAQ, per germline (reference sequence). The chain's CDR3 is CASSLGRVTYEQYF. The CDR3 nucleotides are TGTGCCAGCAGCTTGGGTAGGGTTACCTACGAGCAGTACTTC.

The J gene is TRBJ1-6, the V gene TRBV7-3, with 8 nucleotides matching TRBD1. V gave up 2 bases and J gave up 7 bases; unmatched junction bases: 4. This CDR3 region has 15 residues. Per germline, CDR1 SGHTA and CDR2 FQGTGA. In nucleotides, the CDR3 is TGTGCCAGCAGCTTAGGTCGGACAGGGAATTCACCCCTCCACTTT. It translates to CASSLGRTGNSPLHF.

The rearrangement uses TRBV27 and TRBJ1-6; D is ambiguous. Trimming left V 7 bases short and J 7 bases short, with 11 bases between. Germline V lookup: CDR1 MNHEY, CDR2 SMNVEV (reference sequence). The CDR3 is made up of 13 amino acids. The CDR3 sequence: CASTPRRNSPLHF. Written as DNA, the CDR3 is TGTGCCAGCACTCCTCGACGGAATTCACCCCTCCACTTT.

The DNA of the CDR3 is TGCGCCAGCAGCCATTACAGGGGGCAGGGGGAAAAACTGTTTTTT. As protein: CASSHYRGQGEKLFF. The chain uses TRBV4-1 and TRBJ1-4, with 9 bases lining up with TRBD1. The trim removed 3 bases at V and 8 bases at J, leaving 7 bases unmatched. CDR3 length: 15 amino acids. Germline V lookup: CDR1 MGHRA, CDR2 YSYEKL.

The CDR3 region is CASRPGLHQGEQFF. The CDR3 DNA reads TGTGCCAGCAGGCCGGGACTACACCAGGGTGAGCAGTTCTTC. The chain employs TRBV28 and TRBJ2-1, with TRBD2 matching 7 bases. Germline trimming cut 6 bases from V and 9 bases from J; bases unmatched to any gene: 11. The CDR3 totals 14 residues. From germline, CDR1 is MDHEN and CDR2 SYDVKM.

This chain connects TRBV6-5 to TRBJ2-1, with 11 bases fitting TRBD2. The CDR3 has 15 amino acids. CDR1 is MNHEY and CDR2 is SVGAGI in the germline V gene. V trimming: 4 bases; J trimming: 8 bases; junction bases outside the gene matches: 7. CDR3 sequence (DNA): TGTGCCAGCAGTTCAATGACTAGCGGGAAGGATGAGCAGTTCTTC. Its translation: CASSSMTSGKDEQFF.

The genes are TRBV7-2 and TRBJ2-1; D uncertain. V lost 1 base and J 2 bases, leaving 9 bases between the germline ends. The CDR3 runs 15 residues. CDR1 SGHTA and CDR2 FQGNSA come from the germline V gene. The CDR3 spells CASSLDTFTYNEQFF. The CDR3 DNA reads as TGTGCCAGCAGCTTAGATACTTTTACCTACAATGAGCAGTTCTTC.

This clone was detected once. This chain connects TRBV24-1 to TRBJ2-7, with 11 bases that match TRBD2. The V and J ends lost 9 bases and 2 bases, in that order; junction bases with no gene match: 8. Germline V gene data show CDR1 as KGHDR and CDR2 as SFDVKD. This CDR3 has 15 residues. The CDR3 nucleotides are TGTGCCACCCACCTGGGGACTAGCGGAACCTACGAGCAGTACTTC. Its translation is CATHLGTSGTYEQYF.

The table lists this clone with a few counts. The chain is built from TRBV13 and TRBJ1-5, with unresolved D. The CDR3 sequence is 14 residues long. V was cut by 5 bases and J by 0 bases, with 8 bases left in between. Germline V gene data show CDR1 as PRHDT and CDR2 as FYEKMQ (reference sequence). The CDR3 is CASSPGRSNQPQHF. The CDR3 DNA is TGTGCCAGCAGCCCCGGGCGTAGCAATCAGCCCCAGCATTTT.

The rearrangement uses TRBV28 and TRBJ1-1, with 8 bases aligning to TRBD1. The CDR3 covers 15 residues. Germline V gene lookup returns CDR1 MDHEN and CDR2 SYDVKM. V lost 5 bases to trimming and J lost 2 bases; unmatched junction nucleotides: 7. CDR3 bases: TGTGCCAGCAGTGAGACAGGGGTCCCCAACACTGAAGCTTTCTTT. Its translation is CASSETGVPNTEAFF.

As regards this clone: Other DNA variants within this sample encode the same CDR3. V usage is TRBV19 and J usage is TRBJ2-1; 11 bases map to TRBD2. V dropped 3 bases and J dropped 5; count of bases not matched to a gene: 3. Germline CDR1 is LNHDA and CDR2 is SQIVND (reference sequence). This CDR3 spans 15 amino acids. DNA for the CDR3: TGTGCCAGTAGTATTGGACTAGCGGGTAACAATGAGCAGTTCTTC. Protein sequence: CASSIGLAGNNEQFF.

V gene TRBV7-3 combines with J gene TRBJ2-1; the D gene is possibly TRBD1 (6 bases). Trimming left V 2 bases short and J 0 bases short, with 14 bases between. The CDR3 has 17 amino acids. Germline lookup yields CDR1 SGHTA and CDR2 FQGTGA. The CDR3 nucleotides read TGTGCCAGCAGCTTAGGGTCGTGGGGGCCCTCCTACAATGAGCAGTTCTTC. Amino acids: CASSLGSWGPSYNEQFF.

This clone was detected a few times. CDR3 amino acids: CASSRARTGPNEKLFF. The CDR3 DNA reads as TGTGCCAGCAGCCGAGCGCGGACAGGACCTAATGAAAAACTGTTTTTT. The J gene is TRBJ1-4, the V gene TRBV27, with 7 bases identical to TRBD1. The CDR3 consists of 16 residues. Looked up from germline, CDR1 is MNHEY and CDR2 is SMNVEV (reference sequence). Germline trimming cut 6 bases from V and 3 bases from J; bases unmatched to any gene: 10.